One T cell receptor (beta chain) is described in this entry. Clones were sequenced by immunoSEQ multiplex PCR, and TCRdb holds only the in-frame ones, with some missing. The profile shows 250,000 to 300,000 clones, 82% of them singletons. The data originate from a study of blood T cell repertoires in COVID-19. The CDR3 is made up of 16 amino acids. Germline V lookup: CDR1 KGHDR, CDR2 SFDVKD. V gave up 3 bases and J gave up 13 bases, with 21 bases separating them. The sample was peripheral blood. The sequence was collected from a woman between 18 and 29 years old with acute or convalescent COVID-19. The chain combines TRBV24-1 with TRBJ1-6, with D uncertain. CDR3 coding DNA: TGTGCCACCAGTGATCCCGGGAGCTTGGTTTTAGGGCCCCTCCACTTT. It yields the protein CATSDPGSLVLGPLHF.